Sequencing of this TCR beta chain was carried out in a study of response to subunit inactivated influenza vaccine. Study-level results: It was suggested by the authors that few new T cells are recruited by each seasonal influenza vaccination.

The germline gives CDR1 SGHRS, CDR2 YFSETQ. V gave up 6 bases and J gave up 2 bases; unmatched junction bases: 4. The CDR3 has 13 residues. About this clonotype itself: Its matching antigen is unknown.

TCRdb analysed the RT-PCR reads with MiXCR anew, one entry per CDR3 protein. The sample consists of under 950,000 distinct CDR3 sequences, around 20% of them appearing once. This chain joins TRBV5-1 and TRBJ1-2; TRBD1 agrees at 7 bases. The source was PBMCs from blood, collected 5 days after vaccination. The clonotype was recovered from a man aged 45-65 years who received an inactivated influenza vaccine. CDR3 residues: CASTQGGNYGYTF. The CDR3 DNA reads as TGCGCCAGCACTCAGGGGGGAAACTATGGCTACACCTTC.